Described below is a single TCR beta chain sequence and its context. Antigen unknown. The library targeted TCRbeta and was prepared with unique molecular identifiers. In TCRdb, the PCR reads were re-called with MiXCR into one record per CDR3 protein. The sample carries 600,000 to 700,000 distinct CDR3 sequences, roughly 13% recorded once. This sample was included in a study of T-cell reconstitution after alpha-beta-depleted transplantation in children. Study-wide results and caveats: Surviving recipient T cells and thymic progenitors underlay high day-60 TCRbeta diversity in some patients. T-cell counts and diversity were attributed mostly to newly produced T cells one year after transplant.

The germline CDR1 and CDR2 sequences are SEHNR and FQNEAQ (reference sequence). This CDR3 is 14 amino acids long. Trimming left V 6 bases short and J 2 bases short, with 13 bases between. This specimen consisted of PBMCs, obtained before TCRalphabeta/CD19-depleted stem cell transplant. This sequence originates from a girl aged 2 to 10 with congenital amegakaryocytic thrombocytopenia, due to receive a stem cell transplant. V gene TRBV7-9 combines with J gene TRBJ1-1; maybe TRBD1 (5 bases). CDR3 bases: TGTGCCAGCAGACTAGGGCAGGGAAACACTGAAGCTTTCTTT. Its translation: CASRLGQGNTEAFF.